This T cell receptor beta chain was sequenced during a study of control samples from healthy donors and cancer patients. The V gene's germline CDR1 is MDHEN and CDR2 SYDVKM. V gave up 4 bases and J gave up 7 bases, with 14 bases separating them. CDR3 length: 14 residues. Produced via immunoSEQ multiplex PCR; TCRdb's table is partial and in-frame only. The sample lists tens of thousands of clones, around 95% occurring once. This clone was observed once. The clonotype was recovered from a woman between 25 and 40 years old in good health. This chain uses TRBV28 with TRBJ1-5; a possible D gene is TRBD1 (6 bases). Sequenced input: blood. The CDR3 coding sequence is TGTGCCAGCAGTTGGGGGCAGGGTGGGCAGCCCCAGCATTTT. This encodes CASSWGQGGQPQHF.